This T cell receptor beta chain derives from a study of shared clonotypes between healthy human individuals. Naive-designated CD8 cells lacked CD45RO, were positively enriched for CCR7, and omitted terminally differentiated effector memory CD45RA+ cells. Note on this clone: Antigen: not known.

Study conclusions and caveats: Sequencing depth was predicted to influence how clonotypes are shared among donors.

For each subset, genomic DNA was distributed in equal portions over several immunoSEQ plates. Some clones are missing from TCRdb's copy, which holds only in-frame ones; the method was immunoSEQ multiplex PCR. There are more than 500,000 clones in the sample; approximately 95% occur only once, and 0.11% lies in the top ten. The sequenced material came from naive CD8+ T cells sorted from blood. The TCR sequence derives from a young woman in good health.

DNA for the CDR3: TGTGCCAGTAGTATAGTTTTCCGGGACACCCTTAACTATGGCTACACCTTC. Translated, it gives CASSIVFRDTLNYGYTF. The rearrangement uses TRBV19 and TRBJ1-2; D is possibly TRBD1 (6 bases). This CDR3 is built from 17 residues. The V gene's germline CDR1 is LNHDA and CDR2 SQIVND (reference sequence). The germline V and J ends were trimmed by 1 base and 1 base, with 16 bases remaining between them.